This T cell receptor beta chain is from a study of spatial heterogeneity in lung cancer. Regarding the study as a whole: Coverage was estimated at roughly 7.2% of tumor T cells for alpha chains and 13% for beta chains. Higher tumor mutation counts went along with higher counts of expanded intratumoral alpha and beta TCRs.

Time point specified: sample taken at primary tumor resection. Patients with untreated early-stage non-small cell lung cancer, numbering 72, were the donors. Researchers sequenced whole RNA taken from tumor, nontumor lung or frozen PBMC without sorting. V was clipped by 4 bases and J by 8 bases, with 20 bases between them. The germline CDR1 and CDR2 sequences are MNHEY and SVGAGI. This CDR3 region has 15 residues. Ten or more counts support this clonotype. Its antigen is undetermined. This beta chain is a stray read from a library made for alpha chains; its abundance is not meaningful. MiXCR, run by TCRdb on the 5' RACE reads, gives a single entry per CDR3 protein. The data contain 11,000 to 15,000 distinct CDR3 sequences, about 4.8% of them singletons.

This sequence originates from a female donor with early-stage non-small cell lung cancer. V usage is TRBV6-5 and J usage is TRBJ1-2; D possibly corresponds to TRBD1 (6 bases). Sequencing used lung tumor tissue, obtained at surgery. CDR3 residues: CASSSPGGQGGGYTF. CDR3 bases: TGTGCCAGCAGTTCCCCCGGGGGGCAGGGAGGGGGCTACACCTTC.